These 17 T cell receptor beta chains share one sample of origin, sequenced in a study of blood T cell repertoires in COVID-19. Assay used: immunoSEQ multiplex PCR; TCRdb lists only in-frame clones, some missing. The top ten clones hold around 7.8% of a sample with approximately 250,000 clones, about 87% of them seen once. The sequencing input was peripheral blood. Source of these receptors: a human donor in a cohort sampled during active COVID-19.

This chain connects TRBV5-1 to TRBJ2-1, with 7 bases lining up with TRBD2. This CDR3 region has 15 residues. The junction had 4 bases not matched to a gene; V was cut back by 0 bases and J by 4 bases. Germline V lookup: CDR1 SGHRS, CDR2 YFSETQ. The CDR3 sequence is CASSLDTRGYNEQFF. DNA of the CDR3: TGCGCCAGCAGCTTGGATACGCGGGGGTACAATGAGCAGTTCTTC.

V usage is TRBV18 and J usage is TRBJ2-6; 9 bases map to TRBD1. The CDR3 contains 21 residues. Germline-derived CDR1 and CDR2 are KGHSH and LQKENI. The junction had 12 bases not matched to a gene; V was cut back by 0 bases and J by 0 bases. The CDR3 bases are TGTGCCAGCTCACCACCCCGTGTTTGGACAGGGGATTACTCTGGGGCCAACGTCCTGACTTTC. Protein sequence: CASSPPRVWTGDYSGANVLTF.

The table lists this clone with a few counts. The chain uses TRBV7-2 and TRBJ2-5; D gene uncertain. The CDR3 consists of 12 residues. The V and J ends lost 5 bases and 0 bases respectively, with 4 bases between them. Germline V lookup: CDR1 SGHTA, CDR2 FQGNSA. CDR3 bases: TGTGCCAGCAGCCCATACCAAGAGACCCAGTACTTC. Protein product: CASSPYQETQYF.

This chain connects TRBV15 to TRBJ1-2, with 12 bases fitting TRBD1. The V gene's germline CDR1 is LNHNV and CDR2 YYDKDF (reference sequence). V shed 1 base and J 6 bases; nucleotides not matched to a gene: 9. The CDR3 covers 17 residues. The CDR3 region is CATSRVSPGTGGDGYTF. Written as DNA, the CDR3 is TGTGCCACCAGCAGAGTCTCCCCCGGGACAGGGGGCGATGGCTACACCTTC.

The genes are TRBV15 and TRBJ2-7; tentatively, D is TRBD2 (6 bases). Germline CDR1 LNHNV, CDR2 YYDKDF (reference sequence). V shed 2 bases and J shed 7 bases, with 9 bases lying between them. This CDR3 has 12 amino acids. In DNA, the CDR3 is TGTGCCACCAGCAGACTAGGGACTGAGCAGTACTTC. Encoded protein: CATSRLGTEQYF.

This clone was recorded only once. The chain has TRBV21-1 and TRBJ1-1. TRBV21-1 is deemed a pseudogene. This CDR3 spans 15 amino acids. CDR3 in amino acids: CASSKGRTRNTEAFF. DNA of the CDR3: TGTGCCAGCAGCAAAGGACGGACTCGGAACACTGAAGCTTTCTTT.

CDR3 sequence reads: CASSPGGDGRSYGYTF. For the CDR3, the DNA is TGTGCCAGCTCACCGGGAGGCGACGGTCGATCCTATGGCTACACCTTC. The chain links TRBV18 to TRBJ1-2; no reliable D call. This CDR3 contains 16 residues. V dropped 3 bases and J dropped 4 bases, with 18 bases sitting between them. The germline CDR1 and CDR2 sequences are KGHSH and LQKENI.

This clone showed up many times. The chain couples TRBV27 to TRBJ2-7, with a possible D match to TRBD1 (6 bases). V gave up 4 bases and J gave up 3 bases, with 16 bases separating them. CDR3 length equals 15 residues. CDR1 MNHEY and CDR2 SMNVEV come from the germline V gene (reference sequence). CDR3 DNA sequence: TGTGCCAGCAGTTCGGACAGTGTCCTTTTCTACGAGCAGTACTTC. Translation gives CASSSDSVLFYEQYF.

This clone turned up a few times. The gene calls are TRBV20-1 and TRBJ2-5; no definite D call. This CDR3 has 13 residues. V was clipped by 3 bases and J by 9 bases, with 17 bases between them. Germline V CDR1 and CDR2: DFQATT, SNEGSKA (reference sequence). The chain's CDR3 is CSASSLPHGAQYF. Written as DNA, the CDR3 is TGCAGTGCTAGTTCTCTACCCCATGGAGCCCAGTACTTC.

This clone was seen ten or more times. This chain uses TRBV19 with TRBJ1-1; D is possibly TRBD1 (6 bases). This CDR3 region has 13 residues. The V end lost 8 bases, the J end lost 1 base, and 11 bases lay between the germline ends. Germline values: CDR1 LNHDA, CDR2 SQIVND (reference sequence). CDR3: CASGQGQNTEAFF. The CDR3 bases are TGTGCCAGTGGTCAGGGGCAGAACACTGAAGCTTTCTTT.

This clone was seen just once. The chain combines TRBV2 with TRBJ2-7; D is ambiguous. This CDR3 has 12 residues. Germline loops: CDR1 SNHLY, CDR2 FYNNEI. V dropped 6 bases and J dropped 0 bases, with 6 bases sitting between them. The CDR3 protein is CASSYSSYEQYF. The CDR3 nucleotides read TGTGCCAGCAGCTATAGCTCCTACGAGCAGTACTTC.

The chain carries TRBV18 and TRBJ2-3, with D uncertain. Germline CDR1 KGHSH, CDR2 LQKENI. V gave up 6 bases and J gave up 5 bases, with 12 bases separating them. The CDR3 totals 13 residues. CDR3 in amino acids: CASSPRAEDTQYF. Here the CDR3 DNA reads TGTGCCAGCTCCCCCCGAGCTGAAGATACGCAGTATTTT. Full variable domain (outside the CDR3, taken from reference TRBV18 and TRBJ2-3): NAGVMQNPRHLVRRRGQEARLRCSPMKGHSHVYWYRQLPEEGLKFMVYLQKENIIDESGMPKERFSAEFPKEGPSILRIQQVVRGDSAAYFCASSPRAEDTQYFGPGTRLTVL.

This clone has just one count. J is TRBJ2-5 and V is TRBV24-1, with TRBD2 matching 10 bases. The CDR3 loop spans 16 amino acids. V dropped 0 bases and J dropped 5; count of bases not matched to a gene: 5. The germline V gene has CDR1 KGHDR and CDR2 SFDVKD. The CDR3, as DNA: TGTGCCACCAGTGATTTGAGCGGGGGGGCAGGGGAGACCCAGTACTTC. Amino acid sequence: CATSDLSGGAGETQYF.

The chain joins TRBV9 to TRBJ2-1; perhaps TRBD1 as D (6 bases). V was pared by 3 bases and J by 8 bases, with 15 bases between. The V gene's germline CDR1 is SGDLS and CDR2 YYNGEE. The CDR3 loop spans 14 amino acids. In DNA form, the CDR3 reads TGTGCCAGCAGCGGCAAAACAGGGTTTGATGAGCAGTTCTTC. This translates into CASSGKTGFDEQFF.

This chain joins TRBV9 and TRBJ2-2; tentatively, D is TRBD1 (6 bases). CDR3 length: 16 amino acids. Per the germline V gene, CDR1 is SGDLS and CDR2 is YYNGEE. V lost 0 bases, J lost 3 bases, and 12 bases lay in between. CDR3 DNA sequence: TGTGCCAGCAGCGTAGGCAACAGGGCCTACACCGGGGAGCTGTTTTTT. Amino acids: CASSVGNRAYTGELFF.

CDR3 amino acids: CASSKGQSEAFF. The CDR3 coding sequence is TGTGCCAGCTCAAAGGGACAGTCTGAAGCTTTCTTT. This chain links TRBV18 with TRBJ1-1, with 7 bases lining up with TRBD1. Germline V gene sequence: CDR1 KGHSH, CDR2 LQKENI. This CDR3 is 12 amino acids long. V lost 5 bases to trimming and J lost 6 bases; unmatched junction nucleotides: 3.

This chain connects TRBV18 to TRBJ2-7, with 11 bases matching TRBD2. The junction had 1 base not matched to a gene; V was cut back by 3 bases and J by 3 bases. The CDR3 has 14 amino acids. Germline loops: CDR1 KGHSH, CDR2 LQKENI. The CDR3 here is CASSPGTSGYEQYF. In DNA form, the CDR3 reads TGTGCCAGCTCACCCGGGACTAGCGGCTACGAGCAGTACTTC.